The rows below give T cell receptor beta chains drawn from one sample of a study of cytomegalovirus exposure and HLA in healthy donors. Profiled with immunoSEQ multiplex PCR; TCRdb holds only in-frame clones, not every one. The data hold around 58,000 clones, with about 77% observed a single time. The specimen sequenced was PBMCs. All receptors derive from a female donor in good health and CMV-seronegative. The CDR3 runs from the conserved cysteine through the conserved F or W. D genes are given only for firm matches. Some rows have no size entry. The others give once, few or many, or a class for an expanded clone.

v_call	j_call	d_call	clone_size	cdr3_aa	cdr3_nt
TRBV5-6	TRBJ2-3	TRBD2	few	CASSFVAGGPSDTQYF	TGTGCCAGCAGCTTTGTAGCGGGAGGGCCGTCAGATACGCAGTATTTT
TRBV30	TRBJ2-7	TRBD2	NA	CAWTPTSGGNYEQYF	TGTGCCTGGACTCCCACTAGCGGGGGAAACTACGAGCAGTACTTC
TRBV6-5	TRBJ2-3	NA	NA	CASSYASSVDTQYF	TGTGCCAGCAGTTATGCTAGCTCAGTGGATACGCAGTATTTT
TRBV10-3	TRBJ2-3	TRBD2	NA	CAISAGLAVADTQYF	TGTGCCATCAGTGCCGGCCTAGCGGTCGCAGATACGCAGTATTTT
TRBV7-2	TRBJ2-7	TRBD1	few	CASSSYGQGSNEQYF	TGTGCCAGCAGCTCATATGGACAGGGGAGCAACGAGCAGTACTTC
TRBV7-9	TRBJ2-5	NA	NA	CASSLVSGVREGTQYF	TGTGCCAGCAGCTTAGTATCGGGGGTCCGGGAAGGGACCCAGTACTTC
TRBV6-5	TRBJ2-1	NA	NA	CASWGRTPYYEQFF	TGTGCCAGCTGGGGGCGGACCCCTTACTATGAGCAGTTCTTC
TRBV28	TRBJ1-2	TRBD1	NA	CASSFRGTGYGYTF	TGTGCCAGCAGTTTCAGGGGGACGGGCTATGGCTACACCTTC
TRBV7-6	TRBJ2-7	TRBD1	NA	CASSLGNRGFPYEQYF	TGTGCCAGCAGCTTAGGTAACAGGGGGTTCCCTTACGAGCAGTACTTC
TRBV27	TRBJ1-1	NA	NA	CASSHRQVNTEAFF	TGTGCCAGCAGCCACCGACAGGTGAACACTGAAGCTTTCTTT
TRBV30	TRBJ2-2	NA	NA	CAWSVLFGHFQNTGELFF	TGTGCCTGGAGTGTACTTTTTGGTCACTTCCAGAACACCGGGGAGCTGTTTTTT
TRBV9	TRBJ2-6	TRBD1	once	CASSVDRDRASGANVLTF	TGTGCCAGCAGCGTAGACCGGGACAGGGCCTCTGGGGCCAACGTCCTGACTTTC
TRBV15	TRBJ1-1	NA	NA	CATSNGMNTEAFF	TGTGCCACCAGCAACGGTATGAACACTGAAGCTTTCTTT
TRBV7-2	TRBJ2-4	TRBD1	NA	CASSFLRPGTGDRDIQYF	TGTGCCAGCAGCTTTCTCCGCCCCGGGACAGGGGATAGAGACATTCAGTACTTC
TRBV27	TRBJ2-5	NA	NA	CASSDLREQYF	TGTGCCAGCAGTGACTTGAGGGAGCAGTACTTC
TRBV4-2	TRBJ2-7	TRBD2	NA	CASSQDGGARPYEQYF	TGTGCCAGCAGCCAAGACGGGGGGGCGCGCCCCTACGAGCAGTACTTC
TRBV19	TRBJ2-7	TRBD1	NA	CASSIGQAVYEQYF	TGTGCCAGTAGTATTGGACAGGCCGTTTACGAGCAGTACTTC
TRBV2	TRBJ1-4	NA	NA	CASSARGAGNEKLFF	TGTGCCAGCAGTGCCCGGGGGGCCGGGAATGAAAAACTGTTTTTT
TRBV9	TRBJ2-3	NA	NA	CASSVGTAFTDTQYF	TGTGCCAGCAGCGTCGGGACTGCGTTCACAGATACGCAGTATTTT
TRBV5-1	TRBJ2-7	NA	once	CASSFSGGPYEQYF	TGCGCCAGCAGCTTTTCAGGGGGGCCCTACGAGCAGTACTTC
TRBV5-6	TRBJ2-5	TRBD2	NA	CASRTSGGAETQYF	TGTGCCAGCAGGACTAGCGGGGGGGCAGAGACCCAGTACTTC
TRBV7-2	TRBJ1-1	NA	NA	CASSPQGMNTEAFF	TGTGCCAGCAGCCCACAGGGTATGAACACTGAAGCTTTCTTT
TRBV2	TRBJ2-3	TRBD2	few	CASGGPAGGVTDTQYF	TGTGCCAGTGGGGGACCGGCGGGAGGGGTCACAGATACGCAGTATTTT
TRBV6-4	TRBJ2-5	NA	NA	CASNPQLADPCSQETQYF	TGTGCCAGCAACCCCCAACTAGCCGACCCATGTTCGCAAGAGACCCAGTACTTC
TRBV5-1	TRBJ1-1	TRBD1	NA	CASSLGPRQGGNTEAFF	TGCGCCAGCAGCCTGGGACCAAGACAGGGTGGGAACACTGAAGCTTTCTTT
TRBV4-2	TRBJ2-2	NA	NA	CASSSSGLGGELFF	TGTGCCAGCAGTAGTAGCGGACTGGGTGGGGAGCTGTTTTTT